This passage covers 4 T cell receptor beta chains from one sample sequenced in a study of OX40 agonist ivuxolimab in advanced cancers. The data were produced by immunoSEQ multiplex PCR, yet TCRdb's version contains in-frame clones alone and is incomplete. This table holds around 60,000 clones, about 88% found once. Sequencing used CD4+ or CD8+ T cells sorted from blood, obtained in a trial of the OX40 agonist ivuxolimab. The source is an adult with an advanced solid tumor such as melanoma, head and neck, liver or kidney cancer.

The chain carries TRBV7-9 and TRBJ2-3; 9 bases match TRBD2. V was pared by 4 bases and J by 5 bases, with 10 bases of the junction left unmatched. CDR1 SEHNR and CDR2 FQNEAQ come from the germline V gene (reference sequence). The CDR3 spans 16 residues. Here the CDR3 DNA reads TGTGCCAGCAGCTACGGATTAGCGGGAGTTGTAGATACGCAGTATTTT. Protein: CASSYGLAGVVDTQYF.

This chain links TRBV5-1 with TRBJ1-1, with D possibly matching TRBD1 (5 bases). Trimming removed 5 bases from V and 6 bases from J, with 11 bases in between. The CDR3 has 12 residues. Germline values: CDR1 SGHRS, CDR2 YFSETQ. The CDR3 DNA reads TGCGCCAGCAGGCATTCAGGGTCTGAAGCTTTCTTT. Encoded protein: CASRHSGSEAFF. Variable domain in full (rest from reference TRBV5-1 and TRBJ1-1): KAGVTQTPRYLIKTRGQQVTLSCSPISGHRSVSWYQQTPGQGLQFLFEYFSETQRNKGNFPGRFSGRQFSNSRSEMNVSTLELGDSALYLCASRHSGSEAFFGQGTRLTVV.

This chain links TRBV11-2 with TRBJ1-2; D is uncertain. From germline, CDR1 is SGHAT and CDR2 FQNNGV. This CDR3 is 15 amino acids long. V was pared by 0 bases and J by 0 bases, with 8 bases between. CDR3 region: CASSLEGAANYGYTF. The CDR3 DNA is TGTGCCAGCAGCTTAGAGGGAGCGGCTAACTATGGCTACACCTTC.

The V and J genes are TRBV28 and TRBJ1-2; 7 bases agree with TRBD1. Per germline, CDR1 MDHEN and CDR2 SYDVKM. CDR3 size: 14 residues. V dropped 4 bases and J dropped 8; count of bases not matched to a gene: 10. CDR3: CASSSQSGGAGYTF. The CDR3, as DNA: TGTGCCAGCAGTTCGCAGTCAGGGGGAGCAGGCTACACCTTC.